The rows below give T cell receptor beta chains drawn from one sample of a study of cytomegalovirus exposure and HLA in healthy donors. Repertoires were generated with immunoSEQ multiplex PCR, while TCRdb's copy carries only in-frame clones and drops some. Here the sample spans approximately 100,000 clones, approximately 85% being singletons. The sequenced material came from PBMCs. Every receptor here comes from a man aged 30 to 39 in good health and CMV-seronegative. CDR3s include the opening cysteine and the closing phenylalanine or tryptophan. Each record gives: J gene, V gene, D gene, clone size, CDR3 protein, CDR3 DNA. A D gene is named only where the DNA matches it firmly. Part of the rows lack a size; the others show once, few, many or a class for expanded clones.

>TRBJ2-3|TRBV2|-|once
CASSEVWGPILFIGPTSTDTQYF
TGTGCCAGCAGTGAAGTATGGGGGCCAATCCTCTTTATTGGGCCAACTAGCACAGATACGCAGTATTTT
>TRBJ2-1|TRBV6-5|TRBD2|few
CASSNSGDHNEQFF
TGTGCCAGCAGCAATAGCGGGGACCACAATGAGCAGTTCTTC
>TRBJ2-2|TRBV5-4|-|-
CASSLDLNTGELFF
TGTGCCAGCAGCTTGGACTTGAACACCGGGGAGCTGTTTTTT
>TRBJ2-3|TRBV27|-|-
CASSIHPRGGVADTQYF
TGTGCCAGCAGTATCCACCCGAGGGGGGGCGTTGCAGATACGCAGTATTTT
>TRBJ1-2|TRBV13|TRBD1|-
CASSQTGGGYTF
TGTGCCAGCAGCCAGACAGGGGGTGGCTACACCTTC
>TRBJ2-5|TRBV7-2|-|-
CASSPSGERQETQYF
TGTGCCAGCAGCCCGTCCGGGGAAAGGCAAGAGACCCAGTACTTC
>TRBJ2-7|TRBV10-3|TRBD1|-
CAIIQGVGHEQYF
TGTGCCATCATCCAGGGGGTCGGCCACGAGCAGTACTTC
>TRBJ1-2|TRBV19|TRBD1|-
CASSRLLSRGLGLYGYTF
TGTGCCAGTAGCCGACTCCTCTCTAGGGGGCTAGGATTATATGGCTACACCTTC
>TRBJ2-5|TRBV9|TRBD2|-
CASGGETQYF
TGTGCCTCCGGGGGGGAGACCCAGTACTTC
>TRBJ1-5|TRBV6-6|TRBD1|-
CASSSPDRRDQPQHF
TGTGCCAGCAGTTCTCCGGACAGGCGGGATCAGCCCCAGCATTTT
>TRBJ2-7|TRBV5-1|TRBD1|-
CASSFRGNPAYEQYF
TGCGCCAGCAGCTTCAGGGGGAACCCGGCCTACGAGCAGTACTTC
>TRBJ1-1|TRBV5-1|-|few
CASSLGGHTEAFF
TGCGCCAGCAGCTTGGGGGGCCACACTGAAGCTTTCTTT
>TRBJ2-3|TRBV5-1|TRBD2|-
CASRTRTSGSTDTQYF
TGCGCCAGCAGGACCCGGACTAGCGGTAGCACAGATACGCAGTATTTT
>TRBJ1-5|TRBV18|TRBD1|-
CASSKDRGSNQPQHF
TGTGCCAGCTCAAAGGACAGGGGATCCAATCAGCCCCAGCATTTT
>TRBJ1-1|TRBV30|-|-
CAWSVRGWVVDSGYMNTEAFF
TGTGCCTGGAGTGTACGAGGATGGGTAGTAGATTCGGGATACATGAACACTGAAGCTTTCTTT
>TRBJ1-4|TRBV19|-|once
CASSIDERDEKLFF
TGTGCCAGTAGTATAGATGAGAGGGATGAAAAACTGTTTTTT
>TRBJ2-7|TRBV7-2|-|-
CASRASEVTRHEQYF
TGTGCCAGCAGGGCCTCCGAGGTCACCAGACACGAGCAGTACTTC
>TRBJ1-1|TRBV6-5|-|few
CASSYSTGNTEAFF
TGTGCCAGCAGTTACTCGACAGGCAACACTGAAGCTTTCTTT
>TRBJ2-3|TRBV6-1|-|-
CASSLGGPSTDTQYF
TGTGCCAGCAGTCTCGGGGGGCCTAGCACAGATACGCAGTATTTT
>TRBJ2-1|TRBV28|TRBD2|-
CASGRGGRAPYNEQFF
TGTGCCAGCGGTCGTGGCGGGAGGGCCCCCTACAATGAGCAGTTCTTC
>TRBJ2-7|TRBV27|TRBD1|-
CASSIGTGAYEQYF
TGTGCCAGCAGTATCGGGACAGGGGCCTACGAGCAGTACTTC
>TRBJ2-5|TRBV27|-|-
CASSLFSEAETQYF
TGTGCCAGCAGTTTATTTTCCGAGGCGGAGACCCAGTACTTC
>TRBJ1-5|TRBV27|-|once
CASSPSSYTGNQPQHF
TGTGCCAGCAGTCCCTCCTCCTATACGGGCAATCAGCCCCAGCATTTT
>TRBJ2-5|TRBV5-1|-|-
CASSLVARQETQYF
TGCGCCAGCAGCTTAGTAGCTCGCCAAGAGACCCAGTACTTC
>TRBJ2-5|TRBV5-4|-|-
CASSPGQITQETQYF
TGTGCCAGCAGCCCTGGACAGATTACCCAAGAGACCCAGTACTTC
>TRBJ2-1|TRBV10-3|TRBD2|-
CAISGLAVGELGEQFF
TGTGCCATCAGTGGACTAGCGGTAGGGGAATTAGGTGAGCAGTTCTTC
>TRBJ1-2|TRBV4-3|TRBD1|-
CASSQETGGRGYTF
TGCGCCAGCAGCCAGGAGACAGGGGGCAGGGGCTACACCTTC